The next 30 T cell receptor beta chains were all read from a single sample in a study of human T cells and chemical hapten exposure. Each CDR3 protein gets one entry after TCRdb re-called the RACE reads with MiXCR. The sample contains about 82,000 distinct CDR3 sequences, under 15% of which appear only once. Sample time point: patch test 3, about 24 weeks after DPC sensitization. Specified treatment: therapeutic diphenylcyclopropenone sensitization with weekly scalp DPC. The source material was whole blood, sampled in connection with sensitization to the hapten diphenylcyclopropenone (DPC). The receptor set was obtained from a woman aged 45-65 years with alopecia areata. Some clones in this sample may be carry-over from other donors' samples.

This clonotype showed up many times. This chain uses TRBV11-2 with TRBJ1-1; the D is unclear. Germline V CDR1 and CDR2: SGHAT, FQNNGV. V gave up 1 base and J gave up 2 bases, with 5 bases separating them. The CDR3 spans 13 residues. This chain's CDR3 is CASSLAENTEAFF. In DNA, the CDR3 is TGTGCCAGCAGCTTAGCGGAAAACACTGAAGCTTTCTTT.

The CDR3 bases are TGTGCCAGCAGCTTTCCAGACACTCCGGAGCAGTTCTTC. Translation gives CASSFPDTPEQFF. The rearrangement links TRBV12-3 or TRBV12-4 to TRBJ2-1; D is ambiguous. The germline V and J ends were trimmed by 6 bases and 10 bases, with 16 bases remaining between them. The CDR3 loop spans 13 amino acids.

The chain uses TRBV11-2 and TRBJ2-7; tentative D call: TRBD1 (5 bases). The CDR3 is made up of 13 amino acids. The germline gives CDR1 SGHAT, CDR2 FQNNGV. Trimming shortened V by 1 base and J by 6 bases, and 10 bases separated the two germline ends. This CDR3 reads CASSLGRVGEQYF. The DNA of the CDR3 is TGTGCCAGCAGCTTAGGCAGGGTGGGCGAGCAGTACTTC.

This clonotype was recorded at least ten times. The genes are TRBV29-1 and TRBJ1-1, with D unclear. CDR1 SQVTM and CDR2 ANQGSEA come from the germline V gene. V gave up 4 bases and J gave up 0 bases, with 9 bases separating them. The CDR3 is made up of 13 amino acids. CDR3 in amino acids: CSVGVGMNTEAFF. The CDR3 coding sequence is TGCAGCGTTGGGGTCGGGATGAACACTGAAGCTTTCTTT.

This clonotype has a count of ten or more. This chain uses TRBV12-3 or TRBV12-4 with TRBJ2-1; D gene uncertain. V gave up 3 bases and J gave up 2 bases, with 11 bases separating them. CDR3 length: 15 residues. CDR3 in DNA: TGTGCCAGCAGTTTGTTACTTTCCCCCTACAATGAGCAGTTCTTC. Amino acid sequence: CASSLLLSPYNEQFF.

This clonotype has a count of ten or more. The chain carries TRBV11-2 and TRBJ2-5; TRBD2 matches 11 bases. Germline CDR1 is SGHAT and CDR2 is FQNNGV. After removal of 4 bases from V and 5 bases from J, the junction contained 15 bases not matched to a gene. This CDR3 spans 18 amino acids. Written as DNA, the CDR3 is TGTGCCAGCAGCTCTCTAGCGGGAGGAATTAATGAAAGGGAGACCCAGTACTTC. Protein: CASSSLAGGINERETQYF.

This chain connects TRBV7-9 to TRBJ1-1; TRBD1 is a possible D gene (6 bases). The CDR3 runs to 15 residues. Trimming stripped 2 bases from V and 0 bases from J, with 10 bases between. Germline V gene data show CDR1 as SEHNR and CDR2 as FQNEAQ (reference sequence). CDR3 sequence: CASSLSRGMNTEAFF. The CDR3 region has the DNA TGTGCCAGCAGCTTATCCAGGGGCATGAACACTGAAGCTTTCTTT. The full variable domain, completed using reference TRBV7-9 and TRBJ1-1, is DTGVSQNPRHKITKRGQNVTFRCDPISEHNRLYWYRQTLGQGPEFLTYFQNEAQLEKSRLLSDRFSAERPKGSFSTLEIQRTEQGDSAMYLCASSLSRGMNTEAFFGQGTRLTVV.

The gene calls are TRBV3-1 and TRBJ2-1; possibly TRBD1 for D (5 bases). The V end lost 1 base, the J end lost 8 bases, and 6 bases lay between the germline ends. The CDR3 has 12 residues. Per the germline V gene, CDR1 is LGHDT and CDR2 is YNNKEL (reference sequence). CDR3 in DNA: TGTGCCAGCAGCCAAGCCAGGGATGAGCAGTTCTTC. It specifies CASSQARDEQFF.

The CDR3 is CASSSRDIGRNEKLFF. CDR3 sequence (DNA): TGTGCCAGCAGTTCCCGGGACATAGGCCGGAATGAAAAACTGTTTTTT. The V gene is TRBV12-3 or TRBV12-4, the J gene TRBJ1-4, with D perhaps matching TRBD1 (6 bases). The CDR3 consists of 16 residues. The germline V and J ends were trimmed by 4 bases and 5 bases, with 17 bases remaining between them.

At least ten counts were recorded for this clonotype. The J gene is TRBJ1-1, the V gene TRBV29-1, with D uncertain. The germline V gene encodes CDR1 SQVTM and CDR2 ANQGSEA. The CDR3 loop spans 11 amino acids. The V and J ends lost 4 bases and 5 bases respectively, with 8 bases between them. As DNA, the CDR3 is TGCAGCGTTGCACAGAGAACTGAAGCTTTCTTT. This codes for CSVAQRTEAFF. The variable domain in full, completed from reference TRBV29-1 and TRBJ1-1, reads SAVISQKPSRDICQRGTSLTIQCQVDSQVTMMFWYRQQPGQSLTLIATANQGSEATYESGFVIDKFPISRPNLTFSTLTVSNMSPEDSSIYLCSVAQRTEAFFGQGTRLTVV.

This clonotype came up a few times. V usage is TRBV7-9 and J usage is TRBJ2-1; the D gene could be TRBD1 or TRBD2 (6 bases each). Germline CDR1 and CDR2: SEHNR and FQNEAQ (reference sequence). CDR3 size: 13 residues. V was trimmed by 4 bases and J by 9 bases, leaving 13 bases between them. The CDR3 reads CASSSDSGPEQFF. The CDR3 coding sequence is TGTGCCAGCAGCTCGGACAGCGGGCCTGAGCAGTTCTTC. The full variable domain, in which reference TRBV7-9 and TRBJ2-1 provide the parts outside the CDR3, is DTGVSQNPRHKITKRGQNVTFRCDPISEHNRLYWYRQTLGQGPEFLTYFQNEAQLEKSRLLSDRFSAERPKGSFSTLEIQRTEQGDSAMYLCASSSDSGPEQFFGPGTRLTVL.

CDR3 amino acids: CSLSPRGIYGYTF. Here the CDR3 DNA reads TGCAGTTTATCTCCGCGGGGCATCTATGGCTACACCTTC. This chain uses TRBV20-1 with TRBJ1-2, with TRBD1 as a possible D gene (5 bases). Looked up from germline, CDR1 is DFQATT and CDR2 is SNEGSKA (reference sequence). The CDR3 runs to 13 residues. Between the trimmed V and J ends, which lost 8 bases and 4 bases, there was a span of 17 bases.

The CDR3 loop is CASRLTIWNNEQFF. In nucleotides, the CDR3 is TGTGCCAGCCGCCTAACGATATGGAACAATGAGCAGTTCTTC. This chain links TRBV7-7 with TRBJ2-1; D gene uncertain. This CDR3 spans 14 amino acids. The germline V gene encodes CDR1 SSHAT and CDR2 FNYEAQ (reference sequence). Trimming removed 8 bases from V and 5 bases from J, with 16 bases in between.

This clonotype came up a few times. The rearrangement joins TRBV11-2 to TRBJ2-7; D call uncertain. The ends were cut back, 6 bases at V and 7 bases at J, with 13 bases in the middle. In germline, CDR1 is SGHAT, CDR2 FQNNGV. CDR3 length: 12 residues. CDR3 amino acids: CASRISPGEQYF. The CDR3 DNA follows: TGTGCCAGCAGAATCTCCCCGGGTGAGCAGTACTTC.

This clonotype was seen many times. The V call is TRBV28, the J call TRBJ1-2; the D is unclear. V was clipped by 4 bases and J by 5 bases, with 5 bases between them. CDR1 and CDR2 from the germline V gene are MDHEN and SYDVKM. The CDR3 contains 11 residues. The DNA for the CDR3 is TGTGCCAGCAGTTCACGTTATGGCTACACCTTC. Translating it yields CASSSRYGYTF.

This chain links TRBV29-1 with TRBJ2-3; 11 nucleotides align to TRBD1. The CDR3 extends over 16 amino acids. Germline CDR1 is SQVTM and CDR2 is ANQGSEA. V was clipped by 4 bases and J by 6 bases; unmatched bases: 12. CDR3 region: CSVVRTGQGVSDTQYF. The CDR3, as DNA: TGCAGCGTTGTGAGAACGGGACAGGGGGTTTCGGATACGCAGTATTTT.

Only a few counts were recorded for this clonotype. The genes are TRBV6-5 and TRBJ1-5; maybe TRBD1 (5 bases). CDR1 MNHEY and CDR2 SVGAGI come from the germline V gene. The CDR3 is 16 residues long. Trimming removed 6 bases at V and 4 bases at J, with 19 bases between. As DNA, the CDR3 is TGTGCCAGCAGCCCCCACCAGGGACTGTTGAATCAGCCCCAGCATTTT. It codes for CASSPHQGLLNQPQHF.

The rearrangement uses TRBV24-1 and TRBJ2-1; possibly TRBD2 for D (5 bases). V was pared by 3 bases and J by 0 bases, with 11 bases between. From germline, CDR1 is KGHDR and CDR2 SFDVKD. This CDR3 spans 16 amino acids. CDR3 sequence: CATSDLSASSYNEQFF. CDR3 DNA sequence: TGTGCCACCAGTGATCTTAGCGCGAGCTCCTACAATGAGCAGTTCTTC.

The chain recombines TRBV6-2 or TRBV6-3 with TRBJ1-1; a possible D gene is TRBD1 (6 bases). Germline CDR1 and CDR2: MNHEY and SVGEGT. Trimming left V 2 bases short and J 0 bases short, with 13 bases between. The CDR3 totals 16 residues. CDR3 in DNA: TGTGCCAGCAGTTACGTCGGGGGCTGGGTGAACACTGAAGCTTTCTTT. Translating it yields CASSYVGGWVNTEAFF.

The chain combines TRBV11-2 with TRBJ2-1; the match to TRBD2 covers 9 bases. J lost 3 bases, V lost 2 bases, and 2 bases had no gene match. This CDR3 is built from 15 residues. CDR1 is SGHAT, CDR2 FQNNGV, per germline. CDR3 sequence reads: CASSLNSGGYNEQFF. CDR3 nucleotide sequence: TGTGCCAGCAGCTTAAATAGCGGGGGCTACAATGAGCAGTTCTTC.

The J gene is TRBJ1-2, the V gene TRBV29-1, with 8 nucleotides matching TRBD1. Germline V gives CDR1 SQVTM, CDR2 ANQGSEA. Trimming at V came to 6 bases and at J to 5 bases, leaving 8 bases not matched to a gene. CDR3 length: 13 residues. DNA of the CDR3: TGCAGCGTGTTGGGGGGACAGGAATATGGCTACACCTTC. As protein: CSVLGGQEYGYTF.

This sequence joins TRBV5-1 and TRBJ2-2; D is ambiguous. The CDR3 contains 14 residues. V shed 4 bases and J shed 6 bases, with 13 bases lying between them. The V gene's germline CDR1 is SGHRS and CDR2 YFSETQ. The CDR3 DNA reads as TGCGCCAGCAGCATGGACGGTGCCCCCGGGGAGCTGTTTTTT. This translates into CASSMDGAPGELFF.

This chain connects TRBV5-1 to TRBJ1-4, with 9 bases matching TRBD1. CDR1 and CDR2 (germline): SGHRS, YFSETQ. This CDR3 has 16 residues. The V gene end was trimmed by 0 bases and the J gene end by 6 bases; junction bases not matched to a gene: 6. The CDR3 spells CASSLVDRGHYEKLFF. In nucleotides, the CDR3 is TGCGCCAGCAGCTTGGTGGACAGGGGACATTATGAAAAACTGTTTTTT. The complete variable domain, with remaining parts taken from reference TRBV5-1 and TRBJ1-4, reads KAGVTQTPRYLIKTRGQQVTLSCSPISGHRSVSWYQQTPGQGLQFLFEYFSETQRNKGNFPGRFSGRQFSNSRSEMNVSTLELGDSALYLCASSLVDRGHYEKLFFGSGTQLSVL.

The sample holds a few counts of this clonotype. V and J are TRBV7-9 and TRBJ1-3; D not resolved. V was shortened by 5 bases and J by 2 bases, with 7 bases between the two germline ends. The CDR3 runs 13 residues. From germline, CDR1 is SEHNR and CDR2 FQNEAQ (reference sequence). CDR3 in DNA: TGTGCCAGCAGCCAGGATACTGGAAACACCATATATTTT. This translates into CASSQDTGNTIYF.

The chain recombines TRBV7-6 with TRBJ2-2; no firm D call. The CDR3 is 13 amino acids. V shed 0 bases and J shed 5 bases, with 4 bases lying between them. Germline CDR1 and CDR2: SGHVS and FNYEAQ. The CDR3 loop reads CASSLAWTGELFF. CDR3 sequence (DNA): TGTGCCAGCAGCTTAGCCTGGACCGGGGAGCTGTTTTTT. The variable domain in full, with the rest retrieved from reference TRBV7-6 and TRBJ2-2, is GAGVSQSPRYKVTKRGQDVALRCDPISGHVSLYWYRQALGQGPEFLTYFNYEAQQDKSGLPNDRFSAERPEGSISTLTIQRTEQRDSAMYRCASSLAWTGELFFGEGSRLTVL.

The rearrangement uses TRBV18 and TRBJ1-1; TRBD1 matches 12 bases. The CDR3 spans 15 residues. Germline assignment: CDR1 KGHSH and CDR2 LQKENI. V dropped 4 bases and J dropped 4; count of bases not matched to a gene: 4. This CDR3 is CASSHRDRGRTEAFF. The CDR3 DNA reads TGTGCCAGCTCACACAGGGACAGGGGGCGCACTGAAGCTTTCTTT. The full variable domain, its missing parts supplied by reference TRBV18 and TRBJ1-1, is NAGVMQNPRHLVRRRGQEARLRCSPMKGHSHVYWYRQLPEEGLKFMVYLQKENIIDESGMPKERFSAEFPKEGPSILRIQQVVRGDSAAYFCASSHRDRGRTEAFFGQGTRLTVV.

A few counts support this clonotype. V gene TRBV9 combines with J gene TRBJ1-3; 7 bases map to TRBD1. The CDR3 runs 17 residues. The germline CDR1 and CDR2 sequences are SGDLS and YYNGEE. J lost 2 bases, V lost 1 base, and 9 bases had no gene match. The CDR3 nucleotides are TGTGCCAGCAGCGTATATGATACAGGGGTAGCTGGAAACACCATATATTTT. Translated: CASSVYDTGVAGNTIYF.

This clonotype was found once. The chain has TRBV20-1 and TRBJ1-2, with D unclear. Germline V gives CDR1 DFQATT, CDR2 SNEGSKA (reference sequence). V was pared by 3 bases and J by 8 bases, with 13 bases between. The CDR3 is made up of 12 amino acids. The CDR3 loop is CSASLGSWGYTF. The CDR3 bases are TGCAGTGCTAGTCTGGGTAGTTGGGGCTACACCTTC.

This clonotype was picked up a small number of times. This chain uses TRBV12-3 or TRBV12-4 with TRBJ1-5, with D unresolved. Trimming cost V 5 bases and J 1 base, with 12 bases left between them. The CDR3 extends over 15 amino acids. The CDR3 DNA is TGTGCCAGCAGTCCCGCGGTTGTCAGCAATCAGCCCCAGCATTTT. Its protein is CASSPAVVSNQPQHF.

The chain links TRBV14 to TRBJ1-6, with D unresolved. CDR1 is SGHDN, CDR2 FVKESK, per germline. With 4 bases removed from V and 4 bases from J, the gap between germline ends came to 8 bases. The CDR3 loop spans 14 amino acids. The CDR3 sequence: CASSPETYNSPLHF. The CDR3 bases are TGTGCCAGCAGCCCGGAGACTTATAATTCACCCCTCCACTTT.